The clone carrying this TCR beta chain showed up many times. Its antigen is not identified. At one boundary the junction diverges from the germline segment, which might be a read error. This CDR3 is built from 15 residues. Germline V gene lookup returns CDR1 SGHTA and CDR2 FQGTGA. The sample originates from a study of early T cells in non-severe SARS-CoV-2 infection. For the study at large: Sequenced material consisted of bulk RNA (from unsorted whole blood), and chains were unpaired. Study conclusions and caveats: A preference for anti-spike CD8 responses marked VDJdb matching, which missed private and CD4 specificities.

Molecules of cDNA were individually given unique molecular identifiers that were attached to them. TCRdb analysed the 5' RACE reads with MiXCR anew, one entry per CDR3 protein. Of 25,000 to 30,000 distinct CDR3 sequences listed, about 6% were seen once; the top ten hold about 5.8%. The sample consisted of whole blood. J is TRBJ2-1 and V is TRBV7-3; possibly TRBD1 for D (5 bases). The source of this sequence is an adult who was a healthcare worker with PCR-confirmed SARS-CoV-2 infection or an uninfected control (not recorded which). CDR3 region: CASSLTGALYNERFF. CDR3 DNA: TGTGCCAGCAGCTTAACAGGGGCCCTTTACAATGAGCGGTTCTTC.